The 25 T cell receptor beta chains in this list originate from one sample, sequenced in a study of T cell responses to AZD1222 COVID-19 vaccine. This table comes from immunoSEQ multiplex PCR, and its TCRdb copy is limited to in-frame clones, with some not included. Among around 180,000 clones listed, about nine tenths were seen once. Material: peripheral blood, obtained on day 0 of AZD1222 vaccination. All receptors come from an adult in good health.

A few counts support this clone. CDR3 amino acids: CASSSSGGTEAFF. The CDR3 coding sequence is TGTGCCAGCAGCTCCTCAGGGGGCACTGAAGCTTTCTTT. V and J are TRBV7-3 and TRBJ1-1; 7 bases line up with TRBD1. J lost 4 bases, V lost 4 bases, and 3 bases had no gene match. This CDR3 is built from 13 residues. The germline gives CDR1 SGHTA, CDR2 FQGTGA.

The chain has TRBV4-1 and TRBJ2-2; D may be TRBD2 (6 bases). CDR3 length: 17 residues. Germline V gene lookup returns CDR1 MGHRA and CDR2 YSYEKL. With 1 base removed from V and 1 base from J, the gap between germline ends came to 13 bases. CDR3 residues: CASSQVTGTVNTGELFF. CDR3 DNA: TGCGCCAGCAGCCAAGTAACCGGGACTGTGAACACCGGGGAGCTGTTTTTT.

The V call is TRBV18, the J call TRBJ1-5; TRBD1 matches 7 bases. J was trimmed by 0 bases and V by 3 bases; bases with no gene match: 2. Germline CDR1 reads KGHSH; CDR2 reads LQKENI. This CDR3 has 15 residues. The CDR3 DNA reads as TGTGCCAGCTCACCGGGACAGTCTAGCAATCAGCCCCAGCATTTT. Amino acids: CASSPGQSSNQPQHF.

The chain is built from TRBV25-1 and TRBJ2-2; no clear D gene. Germline lookup yields CDR1 MGHDK and CDR2 SYGVNS. V was trimmed by 5 bases and J by 7 bases, leaving 11 bases between them. The CDR3 extends over 13 amino acids. The CDR3 loop reads CASSHLPLGELFF. The CDR3 nucleotides read TGTGCCAGCAGTCACTTGCCCCTCGGGGAGCTGTTTTTT.

This clone has a single count. The genes are TRBV2 and TRBJ2-5, with a weak D call TRBD2 (5 bases). CDR3 length: 12 amino acids. The V gene's germline CDR1 is SNHLY and CDR2 FYNNEI. V was pared by 3 bases and J by 7 bases, with 9 bases between. The CDR3 sequence is CASSDPGRTQYF. Here the CDR3 DNA reads TGTGCCAGCAGTGATCCGGGAAGGACCCAGTACTTC.

The rearrangement joins TRBV28 to TRBJ1-5; TRBD1 aligns across 7 bases. This CDR3 spans 16 amino acids. Germline CDR1 MDHEN, CDR2 SYDVKM. The trim removed 2 bases at V and 2 bases at J, leaving 6 bases unmatched. CDR3 residues: CASSLGPGQGNQPQHF. The CDR3 bases are TGTGCCAGCAGTTTAGGCCCCGGACAGGGCAATCAGCCCCAGCATTTT.

The chain has TRBV5-1 and TRBJ1-1; D not certain. This CDR3 contains 14 residues. The V and J ends lost 0 bases and 4 bases respectively, with 10 bases between them. Germline V CDR1 and CDR2: SGHRS, YFSETQ. This CDR3 reads CASSLDGIITEAFF. The CDR3 DNA reads TGCGCCAGCAGCTTGGACGGGATCATCACTGAAGCTTTCTTT.

V is TRBV9 and J is TRBJ2-1; D gene unclear. Deletions cut 3 bases from V and 8 bases from J, with 3 bases between. Germline V gene data show CDR1 as SGDLS and CDR2 as YYNGEE. This CDR3 contains 10 residues. In DNA form, the CDR3 reads TGTGCCAGCAGCGGCCATGAGCAGTTCTTC. Translating it yields CASSGHEQFF.

This clone showed up just a few times. The rearrangement links TRBV5-1 to TRBJ1-2; D uncertain. The ends were cut back, 4 bases at V and 2 bases at J, with 9 bases in the middle. Germline V CDR1 and CDR2: SGHRS, YFSETQ. The CDR3 sequence is 13 residues long. The CDR3 sequence: CASSVGRNYGYTF. Here the CDR3 DNA reads TGCGCCAGCAGCGTAGGTCGGAACTATGGCTACACCTTC. Together with reference TRBV5-1 and TRBJ1-2, the CDR3 gives the full variable domain: KAGVTQTPRYLIKTRGQQVTLSCSPISGHRSVSWYQQTPGQGLQFLFEYFSETQRNKGNFPGRFSGRQFSNSRSEMNVSTLELGDSALYLCASSVGRNYGYTFGSGTRLTVV.

The chain joins TRBV3-1 (or the pseudogene TRBV3-2) to TRBJ1-2, with D possibly TRBD1 on 5 matching bases. Germline values: CDR1 LGHDT, CDR2 YNNKEL (reference sequence). The CDR3 loop spans 14 amino acids. V dropped 4 bases and J dropped 6 bases, with 15 bases sitting between them. CDR3 loop: CASSPRARSHGYTF. In nucleotides, the CDR3 is TGTGCCAGCAGCCCCAGGGCACGAAGTCATGGCTACACCTTC.

This clone was counted once. This chain connects TRBV7-2 to TRBJ2-7, with TRBD2 matching over 8 bases. Unmatched junction bases numbered 5, after V lost 1 base and J lost 0 bases. There are 16 residues in the CDR3. CDR1 is SGHTA and CDR2 is FQGNSA in the germline V gene. The CDR3, as DNA: TGTGCCAGCAGCTTAGGGCGCGGGGGGCTCTCCTACGAGCAGTACTTC. Amino acids: CASSLGRGGLSYEQYF.

The DNA for the CDR3 is TGTGCCTGGAACCAACGGGGTTACAATGAGCAGTTCTTC. Translation gives CAWNQRGYNEQFF. The chain recombines TRBV30 with TRBJ2-1, with D possibly matching TRBD2 (5 bases). CDR3 length: 13 residues. CDR1 and CDR2 from the germline V gene are GTSNPN and SVGIG (reference sequence). The germline V and J ends were trimmed by 4 bases and 4 bases, with 11 bases remaining between them.

This rearrangement joins TRBV5-1 to TRBJ2-3, with a weak D call TRBD2 (5 bases). Trimming left V 0 bases short and J 4 bases short, with 15 bases between. CDR1 SGHRS and CDR2 YFSETQ come from the germline V gene. The CDR3 length is 16 residues. In DNA, the CDR3 is TGCGCCAGCAGCTTGGAGCTAGCCCAAGGTTCAGATACGCAGTATTTT. Protein product: CASSLELAQGSDTQYF.

The chain employs TRBV6-1 and TRBJ2-7; 10 bases agree with TRBD1. This CDR3 comprises 14 residues. Germline V lookup: CDR1 MNHNS, CDR2 SASEGT. V shed 2 bases and J 4 bases; nucleotides not matched to a gene: 2. In DNA, the CDR3 is TGTGCCAGCAGTGAACAGGGACAGGGGTACGAGCAGTACTTC. Protein: CASSEQGQGYEQYF.

This chain links TRBV30 with TRBJ1-2; TRBD1 is a possible D gene (5 bases). The CDR3 has 14 residues. Deletions cut 3 bases from V and 1 base from J, with 12 bases between. The germline CDR1 and CDR2 sequences are GTSNPN and SVGIG (reference sequence). In nucleotides, the CDR3 is TGTGCCTGGAGAGGGGCACTTTATAACTATGGCTACACCTTC. Translation gives CAWRGALYNYGYTF.

V and J are TRBV15 and TRBJ1-5; 7 nucleotides match TRBD1. CDR3 length equals 19 residues. Germline V CDR1 and CDR2: LNHNV, YYDKDF (reference sequence). V was clipped by 3 bases and J by 7 bases; unmatched bases: 21. CDR3 in DNA: TGTGCCACCAGCAGTGACGCCCTCGGGGCAGGGGGTTTTCGACAGCCCCAGCATTTT. Translation: CATSSDALGAGGFRQPQHF.

The chain is built from TRBV6-5 and TRBJ2-2; the match to TRBD2 covers 8 bases. The V segment lost 2 bases and the J segment 5 bases; nucleotides outside the gene matches: 4. The germline V gene has CDR1 MNHEY and CDR2 SVGAGI. CDR3 length: 15 amino acids. CDR3 sequence reads: CASSYGTRRTGELFF. In nucleotides, the CDR3 is TGTGCCAGCAGTTACGGGACTAGAAGGACCGGGGAGCTGTTTTTT.

The rearrangement uses TRBV9 and TRBJ1-2; D unresolved. V lost 3 bases, J lost 6 bases, and 18 bases lay in between. Germline CDR1 reads SGDLS; CDR2 reads YYNGEE. The CDR3 spans 15 residues. The CDR3 region is CASSASRERDHGYTF. In DNA form, the CDR3 reads TGTGCCAGCAGCGCCTCCCGGGAAAGGGATCATGGCTACACCTTC.

The gene calls are TRBV6-6 and TRBJ2-7, with TRBD1 matching 7 bases. In germline, CDR1 is MNHNY, CDR2 SVGAGI (reference sequence). The trim removed 6 bases at V and 5 bases at J, leaving 4 bases unmatched. This CDR3 contains 12 residues. The CDR3 protein is CASSPTGNEQYF. The CDR3 coding sequence is TGTGCCAGCAGCCCGACAGGGAACGAGCAGTACTTC.

The J gene is TRBJ1-2, the V gene TRBV28; the match to TRBD1 covers 11 bases. The CDR3 sequence is 13 residues long. Trimming removed 11 bases from V and 6 bases from J; junction bases left unmatched: 8. The V gene's germline CDR1 is MDHEN and CDR2 SYDVKM. CDR3 nucleotide sequence: TGTGCCGGACGGACAGGGGGCGCGGATGGCTACACCTTC. As protein: CAGRTGGADGYTF.

J is TRBJ1-4 and V is TRBV29-1; TRBD1 might be the D (5 bases). The CDR3 is 13 residues long. With 7 bases removed from V and 7 bases from J, the gap between germline ends came to 16 bases. Looked up from germline, CDR1 is SQVTM and CDR2 is ANQGSEA. The CDR3 loop reads CSAKGFRAEKLFF. CDR3 bases: TGCAGCGCAAAAGGCTTCAGGGCTGAAAAACTGTTTTTT.

The V call is TRBV27, the J call TRBJ1-2; D is uncertain. Germline lookup yields CDR1 MNHEY and CDR2 SMNVEV (reference sequence). Deletions cut 2 bases from V and 4 bases from J, with 8 bases between. This CDR3 is built from 13 residues. CDR3 in DNA: TGTGCCAGCAGTTTAACGGAAACCTATGGCTACACCTTC. It yields the protein CASSLTETYGYTF.

V usage is TRBV5-4 and J usage is TRBJ2-7; TRBD2 agrees at 11 bases. The germline CDR1 and CDR2 sequences are SGHNT and YYREEE (reference sequence). The CDR3 loop spans 17 amino acids. With V trimmed by 1 base and J by 7 bases, 13 bases remained unmatched. The CDR3 nucleotides read TGTGCCAGCAGCTTGTCGGCTCCGGGACTAGCGGTTCGGGAGCAGTACTTC. This translates into CASSLSAPGLAVREQYF.

The sample holds one count of this clone. The chain recombines TRBV19 with TRBJ1-6, with D perhaps matching TRBD1 (5 bases). This CDR3 region has 13 residues. Trimming removed 10 bases from V and 6 bases from J, with 13 bases in between. Per germline, CDR1 LNHDA and CDR2 SQIVND (reference sequence). In DNA form, the CDR3 reads TGTGCCACTAAACGAGGGGTTAATTCACCCCTCCACTTT. Translating it yields CATKRGVNSPLHF.

This clone appeared a single time. The V gene is TRBV5-4, the J gene TRBJ2-5; D might be TRBD2 (5 bases). Trimming left V 4 bases short and J 2 bases short, with 12 bases between. Germline CDR1 and CDR2: SGHNT and YYREEE (reference sequence). The CDR3 runs 14 residues. The CDR3, as DNA: TGTGCCAGCAGCGCTCAACTAGTACAAGAGACCCAGTACTTC. This translates into CASSAQLVQETQYF.